This T cell receptor (beta chain) emerged from a study of blood T cell repertoires in COVID-19. On the study more broadly: Sites in the United States, Italy and Spain provided acute and convalescent COVID-19 samples. From T cells, B-cell-depleted T cells, or PBMCs came the material, which was cDNA or gDNA.

In the original workflow: Estimation of nucleated cell counts relied on the amplification of reference gene primers. Assay used: immunoSEQ multiplex PCR; TCRdb lists only in-frame clones, some missing. That table supplies the V and J calls and clone size; D and trimming were determined from the DNA. The data show about 210,000 clones, almost 85% seen once. This CDR3 contains 15 residues. V dropped 7 bases and J dropped 9; count of bases not matched to a gene: 10. Germline CDR1 LNHDA, CDR2 SQIVND (reference sequence). The source of this sequence is a woman aged 35 to 49 with acute or convalescent COVID-19. The chain uses TRBV19 and TRBJ2-1, with TRBD2 matching over 12 bases. Input material: peripheral blood. The DNA of the CDR3 is TGTGCCAGTACGGGTTTCCTAGCGGGAGGGCGTGAGCAGTTCTTC. Translation gives CASTGFLAGGREQFF.